This entry lists 25 T cell receptor beta chains sequenced from one sample in a study of cytomegalovirus exposure and HLA in healthy donors. Generated by immunoSEQ multiplex PCR, the TCRdb table keeps only in-frame clones and is missing some. Altogether 65,000 to 80,000 clones are present, around 94% being singletons, with the ten largest covering over 2%. Sequencing used PBMCs. The receptors were sampled from a woman in her late teens or twenties in good health and CMV-seronegative.

The chain links TRBV7-2 to TRBJ2-4, with D possibly being TRBD2 (5 bases). Trimming left V 5 bases short and J 9 bases short, with 14 bases between. Germline CDR1 and CDR2: SGHTA and FQGNSA. This CDR3 has 13 amino acids. The CDR3 reads CASSHRLEGIQYF. The CDR3 DNA follows: TGTGCCAGCAGCCACCGCCTCGAGGGCATTCAGTACTTC.

The rearrangement uses TRBV28 and TRBJ1-5, with a tentative D call TRBD1 (6 bases). Trimming took off 9 bases at V and 7 bases at J, with 13 bases between the two ends. The CDR3 is 12 amino acids. The germline CDR1 and CDR2 sequences are MDHEN and SYDVKM. DNA for the CDR3: TGTGCCAGTTGTGGGGGCGGGCAGCCCCAGCATTTT. Amino acid sequence: CASCGGGQPQHF.

This clone was picked up a small number of times. The chain employs TRBV6-6 and TRBJ1-6, with D possibly being TRBD1 (5 bases). Trimming stripped 7 bases from V and 0 bases from J, with 7 bases between. This CDR3 is 14 amino acids long. Germline V CDR1 and CDR2: MNHNY, SVGAGI (reference sequence). CDR3 sequence reads: CASTGGSYNSPLHF. The CDR3, as DNA: TGTGCCAGCACGGGGGGCTCCTATAATTCACCCCTCCACTTT.

This clone was seen a single time. The chain carries TRBV4-1 and TRBJ2-5; maybe TRBD1 (6 bases). The DNA end lines up better with TRBJ2-7; the J call may be wrong. This CDR3 has 13 amino acids. CDR1 MGHRA and CDR2 YSYEKL come from the germline V gene. The CDR3 loop is CASSQTDSYEQYF. CDR3 DNA: TGCGCCAGCAGCCAAACGGACAGCTACGAGCAGTACTTC.

This clone was seen just once. This chain links TRBV18 with TRBJ2-7, with D tentatively TRBD1 (5 bases). With 1 base removed from V and 2 bases from J, the gap between germline ends came to 21 bases. The CDR3 length is 18 residues. Looked up from germline, CDR1 is KGHSH and CDR2 is LQKENI. The CDR3 reads CASSPRAPGHPETYEQYF. CDR3 DNA sequence: TGTGCCAGCTCACCACGAGCCCCCGGACACCCGGAAACCTACGAGCAGTACTTC.

The chain employs TRBV7-2 and TRBJ1-1, with D hard to call. Per the germline V gene, CDR1 is SGHTA and CDR2 is FQGNSA. This CDR3 comprises 14 residues. The ends were cut back, 3 bases at V and 8 bases at J, with 16 bases in the middle. CDR3 nucleotide sequence: TGTGCCAGCAGCTTCGACCCCTCGAGGAACGAAGCTTTCTTT. As protein: CASSFDPSRNEAFF.

The chain recombines TRBV5-4 with TRBJ1-3, with 7 bases fitting TRBD1. The CDR3 totals 14 residues. Germline V CDR1 and CDR2: SGHNT, YYREEE (reference sequence). With V trimmed by 4 bases and J by 4 bases, 5 bases remained unmatched. The CDR3 DNA is TGTGCCAGCAGCGTACAGGGGTTCGGAAACACCATATATTTT. Encoded protein: CASSVQGFGNTIYF.

The CDR3 is CASSRRRGGPGELFF. In DNA, the CDR3 is TGTGCCAGCAGCCGGCGTCGGGGAGGCCCCGGGGAGCTGTTTTTT. The chain couples TRBV2 to TRBJ2-2; a possible D gene is TRBD2 (6 bases). This CDR3 comprises 15 residues. Germline V lookup: CDR1 SNHLY, CDR2 FYNNEI. Trimming took 6 bases from V and 6 from J, leaving 17 bases between them.

The chain combines TRBV6-6 with TRBJ1-3, with 9 bases identical to TRBD1. The V segment lost 11 bases and the J segment 3 bases; nucleotides outside the gene matches: 8. Germline V gives CDR1 MNHNY, CDR2 SVGAGI (reference sequence). The CDR3 sequence is 14 residues long. CDR3 bases: TGTGCCTCCAGTACAGGGGGCGTTGGAAACACCATATATTTT. Translation gives CASSTGGVGNTIYF.

The rearrangement uses TRBV14 and TRBJ2-7; 8 nucleotides agree with TRBD2. V lost 2 bases, J lost 2 bases, and 8 bases stayed unmatched. The length of the CDR3 is 16 residues. Germline CDR1 is SGHDN and CDR2 is FVKESK. The CDR3 DNA reads as TGTGCCAGCAGCCAAAGGGGCGGGGGGCCTGCCTACGAGCAGTACTTC. This sequence encodes CASSQRGGGPAYEQYF.

This rearrangement joins TRBV6-5 to TRBJ2-7; D is possibly TRBD1 (6 bases). The CDR3 extends over 16 amino acids. V lost 0 bases, J lost 1 base, and 13 bases lay in between. The germline gives CDR1 MNHEY, CDR2 SVGAGI. CDR3 nucleotides: TGTGCCAGCAGTTACTCGTTCCCAGGGGATTCCTACGAGCAGTACTTC. It specifies CASSYSFPGDSYEQYF.

The gene calls are TRBV19 and TRBJ2-2, with D tentatively TRBD2 (6 bases). Trimming removed 2 bases at V and 5 bases at J, with 15 bases between. The CDR3 consists of 16 residues. The V gene's germline CDR1 is LNHDA and CDR2 SQIVND (reference sequence). CDR3 sequence reads: CASSILGGGETGELFF. CDR3 nucleotide sequence: TGTGCCAGTAGTATATTGGGCGGAGGGGAAACCGGGGAGCTGTTTTTT.

This clone was observed a few times. V and J are TRBV2 and TRBJ1-5, with unresolved D. V was cut by 6 bases and J by 7 bases, with 16 bases left in between. The V gene's germline CDR1 is SNHLY and CDR2 FYNNEI. The CDR3 extends over 14 amino acids. The CDR3 DNA reads as TGTGCCAGCAGAGCGAGATGGAGGTCGCAGCCCCAGCATTTT. Translating gives CASRARWRSQPQHF.

The V call is TRBV29-1, the J call TRBJ2-1, with D tentatively TRBD1 (5 bases). The CDR3 has 12 amino acids. Germline loops: CDR1 SQVTM, CDR2 ANQGSEA. V was pared by 4 bases and J by 6 bases, with 10 bases between. The CDR3: CSVGGRGNEQFF. CDR3 nucleotide sequence: TGCAGCGTTGGAGGTAGGGGCAATGAGCAGTTCTTC.

The chain is built from TRBV13 and TRBJ2-2; perhaps TRBD2 as D (5 bases). The V gene lost 5 bases and the J gene lost 4 bases, with 11 bases spanning the gap. The germline V gene encodes CDR1 PRHDT and CDR2 FYEKMQ (reference sequence). CDR3 length equals 14 residues. This chain's CDR3 is CASSPPGFTGELFF. CDR3 DNA sequence: TGTGCCAGCAGCCCGCCGGGGTTCACCGGGGAGCTGTTTTTT.

This rearrangement joins TRBV4-1 to TRBJ1-1; D call uncertain. Germline CDR1 MGHRA, CDR2 YSYEKL. The CDR3 covers 11 residues. The V end was cut by 1 base, the J end by 7 bases, with 4 bases between. The CDR3 nucleotides read TGCGCCAGCAGCCAAGCGTTTGAAGCTTTCTTT. Protein sequence: CASSQAFEAFF.

V is TRBV9 and J is TRBJ1-1; D is unclear. V was cut by 2 bases and J by 0 bases, with 11 bases left in between. The germline gives CDR1 SGDLS, CDR2 YYNGEE. CDR3 length equals 15 residues. CDR3 nucleotide sequence: TGTGCCAGCAGCGTTTTCCCAGAAATGAACACTGAAGCTTTCTTT. Its translation is CASSVFPEMNTEAFF. Full variable domain (outside the CDR3, taken from reference TRBV9 and TRBJ1-1): DSGVTQTPKHLITATGQRVTLRCSPRSGDLSVYWYQQSLDQGLQFLIQYYNGEERAKGNILERFSAQQFPDLHSELNLSSLELGDSALYFCASSVFPEMNTEAFFGQGTRLTVV.

V is TRBV7-2 and J is TRBJ1-1, with D uncertain. The germline V and J ends were trimmed by 3 bases and 0 bases, with 5 bases remaining between them. The CDR3 contains 13 residues. The germline gives CDR1 SGHTA, CDR2 FQGNSA. Here the CDR3 DNA reads TGTGCCAGCAGCTTGAGATTGAACACTGAAGCTTTCTTT. It codes for CASSLRLNTEAFF.

J is TRBJ2-7 and V is TRBV4-2; D ambiguous. The V end lost 4 bases, the J end lost 3 bases, and 13 bases lay between the germline ends. Germline V gives CDR1 LGHNA, CDR2 YNFKEQ. The CDR3 consists of 14 residues. The CDR3: CASSPGGSDYEQYF. CDR3 sequence (DNA): TGTGCCAGCAGCCCTGGCGGCAGTGACTACGAGCAGTACTTC.

V usage is TRBV27 and J usage is TRBJ2-3; possibly TRBD2 for D (7 bases). CDR1 is MNHEY, CDR2 SMNVEV, per germline (reference sequence). Trimming took off 4 bases at V and 4 bases at J, with 15 bases between the two ends. CDR3 length: 15 amino acids. CDR3 sequence: CASSWRGRVPDTQYF. As DNA, the CDR3 is TGTGCCAGCAGTTGGAGGGGGAGGGTCCCAGATACGCAGTATTTT.

This clone was recorded once. The V call is TRBV6-1, the J call TRBJ2-3; 11 nucleotides agree with TRBD2. The CDR3 length is 16 residues. Germline loops: CDR1 MNHNS, CDR2 SASEGT. The ends lost 2 bases at V and 6 bases at J; junction bases unmatched: 7. CDR3 loop: CASSENLAGGSDTQYF. Written as DNA, the CDR3 is TGTGCCAGCAGTGAAAACCTAGCGGGAGGTTCGGATACGCAGTATTTT.

In its sample, this clone was seen once. The J gene is TRBJ2-7, the V gene TRBV5-4, with TRBD1 matching over 8 bases. This CDR3 contains 13 residues. With 9 bases clipped from V and 6 bases from J, the junction kept 11 bases outside the gene matches. CDR1 and CDR2 (germline): SGHNT, YYREEE (reference sequence). As DNA, the CDR3 is TGTGCCACTAGGACAGGGAATTTAGGCGAGCAGTACTTC. Translated, it gives CATRTGNLGEQYF. Full variable domain (remainder filled in from reference TRBV5-4 and TRBJ2-7): ETGVTQSPTHLIKTRGQQVTLRCSSQSGHNTVSWYQQALGQGPQFIFQYYREEENGRGNFPPRFSGLQFPNYSSELNVNALELDDSALYLCATRTGNLGEQYFGPGTRLTVT.

This chain joins TRBV5-4 and TRBJ2-5; the D gene is possibly TRBD2 (7 bases). The CDR3 extends over 17 amino acids. Germline V gene sequence: CDR1 SGHNT, CDR2 YYREEE (reference sequence). V was clipped by 2 bases and J by 4 bases, with 21 bases between them. CDR3 sequence (DNA): TGTGCCAGCAGCTTTAGTTCCCGCGGGGGCTTTGGAGAGACCCAGTACTTC. It is translated as CASSFSSRGGFGETQYF.

V and J are TRBV7-9 and TRBJ1-1, with D possibly TRBD1 on 6 matching bases. Trimming removed 5 bases from V and 3 bases from J, with 13 bases in between. Germline-derived CDR1 and CDR2 are SEHNR and FQNEAQ (reference sequence). This CDR3 has 14 amino acids. The DNA for the CDR3 is TGTGCCAGCAGCCGTACAGGGATAGACACTGAAGCTTTCTTT. This encodes CASSRTGIDTEAFF.

This rearrangement joins TRBV19 to TRBJ2-2; 14 positions match TRBD2. V trimming: 6 bases; J trimming: 10 bases; junction bases outside the gene matches: 7. This CDR3 has 15 residues. Germline V gene sequence: CDR1 LNHDA, CDR2 SQIVND (reference sequence). The chain's CDR3 is CASSQPGLAGVELFF. The CDR3 DNA reads as TGTGCCAGTAGCCAGCCGGGACTAGCGGGAGTGGAGCTGTTTTTT.